The clone carrying this T cell receptor (beta chain) was detected once. The data derive from a study of blood T cell repertoires in COVID-19. Turning to the study itself: COVID-19 samples, acute and convalescent, were from the United States, Italy and Spain. T cells, B-cell-depleted T cells, or PBMCs provided the cDNA or gDNA that served as material.

Original data processing: For nucleated cells, counts were estimated from reference gene primer amplification. Data came from immunoSEQ multiplex PCR; TCRdb stores just in-frame clones and leaves some out. The V and J calls and the clone size are those of that table, but D and trimming were determined from the DNA. The table includes about 170,000 clones, roughly 88% detected once. The specimen was peripheral blood. This receptor was obtained from a woman aged 60 to 75 with acute or convalescent COVID-19.

The DNA of the CDR3 is TGTGCCAGCAGCTTACGGGAGAGGGGCCACACAGATACGCAGTATTTT. This encodes CASSLRERGHTDTQYF. The chain is built from TRBV11-3 and TRBJ2-3; TRBD2 is a possible D gene (6 bases). The CDR3 sequence is 16 residues long. CDR1 SGHNT and CDR2 YENEEA come from the germline V gene. The V end was cut by 2 bases, the J end by 2 bases, with 14 bases between.